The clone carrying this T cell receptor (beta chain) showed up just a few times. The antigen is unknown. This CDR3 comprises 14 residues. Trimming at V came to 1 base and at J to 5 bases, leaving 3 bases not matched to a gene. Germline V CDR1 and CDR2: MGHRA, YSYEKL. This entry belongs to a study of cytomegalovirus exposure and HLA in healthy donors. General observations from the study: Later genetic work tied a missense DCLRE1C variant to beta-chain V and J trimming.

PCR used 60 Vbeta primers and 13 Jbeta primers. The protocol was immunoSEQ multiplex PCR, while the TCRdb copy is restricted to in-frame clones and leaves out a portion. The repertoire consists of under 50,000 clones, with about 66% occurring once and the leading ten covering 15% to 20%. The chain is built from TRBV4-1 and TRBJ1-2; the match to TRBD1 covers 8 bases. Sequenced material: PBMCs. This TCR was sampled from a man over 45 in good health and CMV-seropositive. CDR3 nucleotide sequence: TGCGCCAGCAGCCAAGGGACAGGGTTTTATGGCTACACCTTC. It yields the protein CASSQGTGFYGYTF.